This T cell receptor (beta chain) was identified in a study of blood T cell repertoires in COVID-19 (dated by TCRdb to about 2020). About the study as a whole: Samples from collaborators originated in the United States, Italy and Spain and spanned both the acute and convalescent phases of COVID-19. The material from the prospective study consisted of cDNA or gDNA derived from T cells, B-cell-depleted T cells, or PBMCs. Deeply sampled blood TCRbeta repertoires from subjects exposed to, actively infected with, or recovered from COVID-19 were included in the dataset. The repertoires were released in a freely available public database meant as a resource for research on the immune response to SARS-CoV-2. The samples were drawn from two sources: the first 160 participants of the ongoing ImmuneRACE study, and 1,254 subjects contributed by 6 global collaborators. A de-identified subject ID, COVID-19 status, age in years and sex were almost always included in the sample metadata. Where available, HLA class I and class II types were taken from metadata supplied by the sample provider and were not determined by assay-based typing.

TCRbeta CDR3 regions were amplified from genomic DNA using the immunoSEQ Assay, a bias-controlled multiplex PCR. Under the source paper's analysis protocol: The number of nucleated cells in each sample was estimated from the amplification of reference gene primers within the assay. To quantify the absolute abundance of each unique TCRbeta CDR3 rearrangement, sequence reads were collapsed and filtered. For each sample, productive Simpson clonality was calculated as the square root of Simpson's diversity index over productive rearrangements. TCRdb provides this immuneACCESS table in a form limited to in-frame rearrangements. Some clones are lacking; in checked studies, under half of them reflect an unresolved V gene, and why the rest are absent is not known. Clone size and V and J calls were adopted from that table, with D and trimming inferred from the DNA. A total of roughly 310,000 clones appear in this sample, around nine tenths of them only once. The ten largest account for roughly 2.5% of the sample.

On this clone: Its binding antigen is unknown. Within one base of it there is no much larger clone, and no base qualities were kept.

In the prospective study, participants were roughly 18 to 100 years old, resided in 24 geographic areas of the United States, and were enrolled through a virtual design. In the prospective study, cohorts were assigned on the basis of participant-reported clinical history obtained from a screening survey and a study questionnaire. Recovered participants in ImmuneRACE Cohort 3 were defined as having two consecutive negative NP/OP PCR tests, clearance from a healthcare professional, or resolution of symptoms. In the prospective study, whole blood, serum and a nasopharyngeal or oropharyngeal swab were collected from each participant by mobile phlebotomists. Prospective study participants could optionally give additional blood draws and questionnaires over a roughly two-month period. Blood samples from the prospective study were shipped frozen or at room temperature prior to DNA extraction. V is cut back by 2 bases and J by 7 bases, with 6 bases in the junction unmatched. According to the germline V gene (reference sequence), CDR1 reads LNHNV and CDR2 reads YYDKDF. From the cysteine up to the phenylalanine, the CDR3 has a length of 16 residues. CDR3 DNA is the only sequence kept; it has 48 bases, read in frame from the first base.

General findings and caveats noted by the study authors: How much clinical and demographic metadata was included differed by source and by participant, and the metadata was provided uncurated.

Sequencing was performed on PBMCs or T cells enriched from blood (not recorded which). Recombination connected TRBV15 to TRBJ1-4; 11 of the junction bases match TRBD1. This clonotype was sampled from a man in his sixties who had recovered from COVID-19. The DNA is TGTGCCACCAGCAGAAATAGCGGGACAGGGGGTGAAAAACTGTTTTTT. Translated, it gives CATSRNSGTGGEKLFF.